A single sample gave rise to the 5 T cell receptor beta chains below, sequenced in a study of beta chain features in type 1 diabetes. What was sequenced were expressed TCRB transcripts, since all of the isolated RNA had been reverse transcribed. Using immunoSEQ multiplex PCR, the repertoire was profiled, and TCRdb retains in-frame clones only, with some absent. The top ten hold around 0.026% of the sample, which has around 250,000 clones, approximately 14% seen once. Sequencing was done on a sample of naive CD4+ T cells from blood. The receptors were gathered from a woman aged 40 to 50 in good health.

This clone was picked up a small number of times. The rearrangement uses TRBV7-9 and TRBJ1-2; 10 nucleotides line up with TRBD1. The CDR3 runs 16 residues. V shed 5 bases, J shed 2 bases, and the junction held 8 bases outside the gene matches. Looked up from germline, CDR1 is SEHNR and CDR2 is FQNEAQ (reference sequence). In DNA form, the CDR3 reads TGTGCCAGCAGCCATCGAGGGACAGGGGAGAACTATGGCTACACCTTC. This codes for CASSHRGTGENYGYTF.

This clone has a handful of counts. CDR3 region: CASNEGGWDQPQHF. The CDR3 bases are TGTGCCAGCAACGAGGGCGGCTGGGATCAGCCCCAGCATTTT. The chain employs TRBV7-8 and TRBJ1-5; no definite D call. Germline CDR1 SGHVS, CDR2 FQNEAQ. Trimming removed 7 bases at V and 5 bases at J, with 15 bases between. CDR3 length: 14 residues.

The rearrangement joins TRBV19 to TRBJ2-3; TRBD2 aligns across 8 bases. Germline V gives CDR1 LNHDA, CDR2 SQIVND (reference sequence). V gave up 5 bases and J gave up 6 bases; unmatched junction bases: 13. The length of the CDR3 is 16 residues. The CDR3 here is CASSPPGLVPWDTQYF. For the CDR3, the DNA is TGTGCCAGTAGTCCCCCGGGACTAGTGCCCTGGGATACGCAGTATTTT.

This clone was seen a few times. This chain uses TRBV7-2 with TRBJ2-3; 8 bases line up with TRBD1. In germline, CDR1 is SGHTA, CDR2 FQGNSA. Trimming took 4 bases from V and 1 from J; bases not matched to a gene: 10. The CDR3 runs 17 residues. The CDR3 nucleotides are TGTGCCAGCAGCTGGACAGGGATCGGTGCGGGCACAGATACGCAGTATTTT. Encoded protein: CASSWTGIGAGTDTQYF. Looking up the rest from reference TRBV7-2 and TRBJ2-3 gives the full variable domain: GAGVSQSPSNKVTEKGKDVELRCDPISGHTALYWYRQSLGQGLEFLIYFQGNSAPDKSGLPSDRFSAERTGGSVSTLTIQRTQQEDSAVYLCASSWTGIGAGTDTQYFGPGTRLTVL.

V gene TRBV11-2 combines with J gene TRBJ2-2; the D gene is possibly TRBD2 (5 bases). The germline V gene has CDR1 SGHAT and CDR2 FQNNGV. V lost 2 bases to trimming and J lost 3 bases, with 10 bases between them. The CDR3 has 15 residues. CDR3 nucleotide sequence: TGTGCCAGCAGCTTATCGGGGTGGGACACCGGGGAGCTGTTTTTT. As protein: CASSLSGWDTGELFF.